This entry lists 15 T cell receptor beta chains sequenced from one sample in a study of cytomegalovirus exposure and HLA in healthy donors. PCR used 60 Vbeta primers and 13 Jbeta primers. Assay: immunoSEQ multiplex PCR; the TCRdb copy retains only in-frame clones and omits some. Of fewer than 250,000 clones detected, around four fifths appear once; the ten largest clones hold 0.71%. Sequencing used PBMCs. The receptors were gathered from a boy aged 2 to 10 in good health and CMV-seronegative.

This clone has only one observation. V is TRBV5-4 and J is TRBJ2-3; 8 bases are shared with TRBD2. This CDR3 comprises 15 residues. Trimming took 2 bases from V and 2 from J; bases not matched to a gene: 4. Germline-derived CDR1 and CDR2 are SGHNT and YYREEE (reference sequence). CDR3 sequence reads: CASSFLAGNTDTQYF. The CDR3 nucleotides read TGTGCCAGCAGCTTTTTAGCGGGGAACACAGATACGCAGTATTTT.

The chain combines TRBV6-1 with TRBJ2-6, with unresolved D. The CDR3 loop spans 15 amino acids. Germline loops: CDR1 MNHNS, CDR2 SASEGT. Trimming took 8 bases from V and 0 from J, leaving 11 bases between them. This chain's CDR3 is CASLRFLSGANVLTF. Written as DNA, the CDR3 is TGTGCCAGCTTGAGGTTTCTCTCTGGGGCCAACGTCCTGACTTTC.

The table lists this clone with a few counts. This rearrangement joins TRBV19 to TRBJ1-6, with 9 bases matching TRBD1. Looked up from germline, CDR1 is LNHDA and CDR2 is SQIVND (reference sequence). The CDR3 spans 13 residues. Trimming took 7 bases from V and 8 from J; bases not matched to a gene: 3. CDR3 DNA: TGTGCCAGTATGGGACAGGGTGATTCACCCCTCCACTTT. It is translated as CASMGQGDSPLHF.

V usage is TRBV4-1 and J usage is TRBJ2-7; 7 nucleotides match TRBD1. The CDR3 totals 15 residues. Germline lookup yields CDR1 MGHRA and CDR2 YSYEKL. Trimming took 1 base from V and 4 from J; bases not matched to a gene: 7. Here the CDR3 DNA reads TGCGCCAGCAGCCAAGGACAGGGAGATCCTTACGAGCAGTACTTC. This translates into CASSQGQGDPYEQYF.

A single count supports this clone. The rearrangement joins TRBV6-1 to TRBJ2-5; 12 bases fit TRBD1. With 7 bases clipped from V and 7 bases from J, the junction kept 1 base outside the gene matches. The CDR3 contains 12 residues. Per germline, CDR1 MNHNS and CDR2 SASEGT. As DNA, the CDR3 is TGTGCCAGCATGGGACAGGGGGCGACCCAGTACTTC. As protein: CASMGQGATQYF.

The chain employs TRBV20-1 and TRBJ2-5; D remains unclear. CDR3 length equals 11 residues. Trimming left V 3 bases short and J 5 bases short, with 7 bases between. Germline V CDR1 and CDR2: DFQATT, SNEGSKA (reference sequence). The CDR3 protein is CSARGEETQYF. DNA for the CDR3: TGCAGTGCTAGGGGCGAGGAGACCCAGTACTTC.

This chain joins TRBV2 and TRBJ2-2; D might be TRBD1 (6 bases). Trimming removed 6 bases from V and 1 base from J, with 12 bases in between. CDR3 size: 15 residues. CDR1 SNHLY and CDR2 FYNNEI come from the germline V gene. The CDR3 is CASRGIQGNTGELFF. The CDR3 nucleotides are TGTGCCAGCAGGGGGATACAGGGGAACACCGGGGAGCTGTTTTTT.

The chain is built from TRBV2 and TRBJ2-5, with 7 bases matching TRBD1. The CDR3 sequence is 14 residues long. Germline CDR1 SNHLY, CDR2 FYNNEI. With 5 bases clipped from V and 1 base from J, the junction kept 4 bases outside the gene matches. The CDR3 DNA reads TGTGCCAGCAGTAAACAGGGGTCCCAAGAGACCCAGTACTTC. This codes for CASSKQGSQETQYF.

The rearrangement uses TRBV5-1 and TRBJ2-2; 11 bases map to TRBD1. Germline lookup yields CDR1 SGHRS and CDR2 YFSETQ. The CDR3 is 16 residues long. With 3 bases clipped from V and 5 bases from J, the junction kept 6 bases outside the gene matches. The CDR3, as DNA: TGCGCCAGCAGCTCCCCCCGGGACAGGGGGACCGGGGAGCTGTTTTTT. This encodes CASSSPRDRGTGELFF. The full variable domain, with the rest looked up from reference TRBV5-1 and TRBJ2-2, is KAGVTQTPRYLIKTRGQQVTLSCSPISGHRSVSWYQQTPGQGLQFLFEYFSETQRNKGNFPGRFSGRQFSNSRSEMNVSTLELGDSALYLCASSSPRDRGTGELFFGEGSRLTVL.

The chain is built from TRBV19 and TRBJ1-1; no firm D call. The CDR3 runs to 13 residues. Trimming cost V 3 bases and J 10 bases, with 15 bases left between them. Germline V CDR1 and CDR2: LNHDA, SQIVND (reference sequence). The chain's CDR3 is CASSIDGRAAAFF. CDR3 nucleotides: TGTGCCAGTAGTATTGACGGGAGGGCGGCAGCTTTCTTT.

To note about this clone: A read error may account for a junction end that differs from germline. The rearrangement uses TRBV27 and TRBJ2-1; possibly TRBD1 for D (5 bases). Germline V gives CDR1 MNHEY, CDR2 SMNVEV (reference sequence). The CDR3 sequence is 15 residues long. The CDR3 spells CACSFSQGSYNEQFF. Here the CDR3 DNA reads TGTGCCTGCAGTTTTTCCCAGGGCTCCTACAATGAGCAGTTCTTC.

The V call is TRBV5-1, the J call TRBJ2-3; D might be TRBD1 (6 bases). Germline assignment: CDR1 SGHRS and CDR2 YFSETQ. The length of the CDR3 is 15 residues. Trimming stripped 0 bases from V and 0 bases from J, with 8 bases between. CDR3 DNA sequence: TGCGCCAGCAGCTTGGGGGGGCCGAGCACAGATACGCAGTATTTT. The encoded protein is CASSLGGPSTDTQYF.

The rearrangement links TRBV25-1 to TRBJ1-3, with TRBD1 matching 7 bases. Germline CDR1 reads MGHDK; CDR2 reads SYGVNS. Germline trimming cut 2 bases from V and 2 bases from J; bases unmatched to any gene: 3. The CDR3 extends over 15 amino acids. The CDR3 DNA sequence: TGTGCCAGCAGTGAACAGGGGGTACCTGGAAACACCATATATTTT. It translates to CASSEQGVPGNTIYF.

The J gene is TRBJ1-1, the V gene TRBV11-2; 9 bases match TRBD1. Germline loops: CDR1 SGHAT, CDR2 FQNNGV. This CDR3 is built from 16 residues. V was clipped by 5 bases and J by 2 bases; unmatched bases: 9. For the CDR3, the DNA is TGTGCCAGCAGCGTTCGACAGGACAGGGGAAACACTGAAGCTTTCTTT. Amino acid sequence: CASSVRQDRGNTEAFF.

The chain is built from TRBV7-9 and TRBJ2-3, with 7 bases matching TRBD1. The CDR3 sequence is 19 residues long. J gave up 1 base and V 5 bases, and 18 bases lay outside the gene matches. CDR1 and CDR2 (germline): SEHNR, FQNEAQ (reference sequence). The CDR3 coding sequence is TGTGCCAGCAGCCCGACCACGGGACAGTATAAGGTTCGCACAGATACGCAGTATTTT. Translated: CASSPTTGQYKVRTDTQYF. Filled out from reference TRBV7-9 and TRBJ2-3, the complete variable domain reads DTGVSQNPRHKITKRGQNVTFRCDPISEHNRLYWYRQTLGQGPEFLTYFQNEAQLEKSRLLSDRFSAERPKGSFSTLEIQRTEQGDSAMYLCASSPTTGQYKVRTDTQYFGPGTRLTVL.